The TCR beta chain described here comes from a study of control samples from healthy donors and cancer patients. Sequenced by immunoSEQ multiplex PCR; TCRdb stores in-frame clones only, minus some. The table records about 27,000 clones, more than 75% of them present only once. Germline CDR1 reads SEHNR; CDR2 reads FQNEAQ (reference sequence). The CDR3 is 15 amino acids. With 5 bases removed from V and 4 bases from J, the gap between germline ends came to 17 bases. The specimen sequenced was PBMCs. The sequence was obtained from a middle-aged man with lung cancer. The genes are TRBV7-9 and TRBJ1-2; tentative D call: TRBD1 (6 bases). The CDR3 bases are TGTGCCAGCAGCCCCGAGACAGGTCCTACCTATGGCTACACCTTC. Translated: CASSPETGPTYGYTF.